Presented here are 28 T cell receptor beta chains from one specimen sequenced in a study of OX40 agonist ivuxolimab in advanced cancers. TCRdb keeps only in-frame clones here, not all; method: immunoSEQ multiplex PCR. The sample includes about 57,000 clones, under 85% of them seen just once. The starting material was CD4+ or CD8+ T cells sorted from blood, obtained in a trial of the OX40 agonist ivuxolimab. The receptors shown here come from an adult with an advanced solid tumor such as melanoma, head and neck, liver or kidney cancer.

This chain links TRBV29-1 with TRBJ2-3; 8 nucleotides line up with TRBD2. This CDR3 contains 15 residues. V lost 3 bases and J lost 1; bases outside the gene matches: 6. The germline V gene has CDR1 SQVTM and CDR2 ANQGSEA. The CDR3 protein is CSVETLAGRTDTQYF. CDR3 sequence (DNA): TGCAGCGTTGAGACCCTAGCGGGTCGCACAGATACGCAGTATTTT.

CDR3 DNA sequence: TGTGCCAGCAGTGAACTTGCGACAGGGGCCAACGTCCTGACTTTC. Protein product: CASSELATGANVLTF. The V call is TRBV6-1, the J call TRBJ2-6, with D uncertain. CDR1 is MNHNS and CDR2 is SASEGT in the germline V gene. The V end lost 2 bases, the J end lost 4 bases, and 9 bases lay between the germline ends. The CDR3 contains 15 residues.

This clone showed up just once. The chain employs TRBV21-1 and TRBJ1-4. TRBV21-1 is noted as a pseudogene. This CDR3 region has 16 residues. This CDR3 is CASRTTRKGTNEKLFF. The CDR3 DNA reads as TGTGCCAGCAGGACCACCAGGAAGGGTACTAATGAAAAACTGTTTTTT.

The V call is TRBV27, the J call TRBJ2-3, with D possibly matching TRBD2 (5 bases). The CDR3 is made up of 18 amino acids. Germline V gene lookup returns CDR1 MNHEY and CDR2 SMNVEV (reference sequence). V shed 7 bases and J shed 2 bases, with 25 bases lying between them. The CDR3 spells CASTPGWSRDPTTDTQYF. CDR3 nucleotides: TGTGCCAGCACCCCCGGGTGGTCCCGGGATCCGACCACAGATACGCAGTATTTT.

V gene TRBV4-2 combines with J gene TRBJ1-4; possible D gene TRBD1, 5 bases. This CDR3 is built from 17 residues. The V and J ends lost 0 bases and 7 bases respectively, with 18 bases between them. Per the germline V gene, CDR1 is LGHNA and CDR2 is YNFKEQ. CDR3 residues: CASSQDHTGGWAEKLFF. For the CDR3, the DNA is TGTGCCAGCAGCCAAGATCACACGGGGGGTTGGGCTGAAAAACTGTTTTTT.

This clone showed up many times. The CDR3 is CSVLTSGSNEQFF. CDR3 sequence (DNA): TGCAGCGTTTTGACTAGCGGGAGTAATGAGCAGTTCTTC. The chain joins TRBV29-1 to TRBJ2-1; 12 positions match TRBD2. The CDR3 spans 13 residues. Germline V gene data show CDR1 as SQVTM and CDR2 as ANQGSEA. Trimming at V came to 5 bases and at J to 7 bases, leaving 3 bases not matched to a gene.

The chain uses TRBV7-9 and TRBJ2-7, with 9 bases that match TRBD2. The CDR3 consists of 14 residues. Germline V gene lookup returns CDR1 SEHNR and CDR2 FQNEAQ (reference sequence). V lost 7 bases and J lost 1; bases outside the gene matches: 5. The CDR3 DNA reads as TGTGCCAGCATACCCAGCGGGAGGTCCTACGAGCAGTACTTC. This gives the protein CASIPSGRSYEQYF.

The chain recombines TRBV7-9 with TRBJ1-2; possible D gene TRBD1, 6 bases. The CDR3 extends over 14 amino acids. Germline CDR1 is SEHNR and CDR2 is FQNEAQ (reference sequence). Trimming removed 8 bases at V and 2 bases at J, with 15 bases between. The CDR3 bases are TGTGCCAGCCAACAGGGTGGGGGGAACTATGGCTACACCTTC. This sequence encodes CASQQGGGNYGYTF.

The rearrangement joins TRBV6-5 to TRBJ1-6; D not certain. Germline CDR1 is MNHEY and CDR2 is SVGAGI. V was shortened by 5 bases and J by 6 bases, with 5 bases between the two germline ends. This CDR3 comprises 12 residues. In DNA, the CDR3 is TGTGCCAGCAGTGCCAGTAATTCACCCCTCCACTTT. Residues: CASSASNSPLHF.

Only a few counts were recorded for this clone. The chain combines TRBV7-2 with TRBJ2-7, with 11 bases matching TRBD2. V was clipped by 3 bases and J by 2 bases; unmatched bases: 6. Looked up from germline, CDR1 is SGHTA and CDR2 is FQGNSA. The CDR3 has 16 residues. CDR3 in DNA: TGTGCCAGCAGCTTCCCGGGACTAGCGGCAACCTACGAGCAGTACTTC. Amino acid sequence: CASSFPGLAATYEQYF.

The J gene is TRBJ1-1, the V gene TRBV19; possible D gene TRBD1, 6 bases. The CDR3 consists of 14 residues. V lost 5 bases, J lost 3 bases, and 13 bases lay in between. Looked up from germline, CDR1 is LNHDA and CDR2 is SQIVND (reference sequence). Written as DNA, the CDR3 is TGTGCCAGTAGTCCCCGGGACACATACACTGAAGCTTTCTTT. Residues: CASSPRDTYTEAFF.

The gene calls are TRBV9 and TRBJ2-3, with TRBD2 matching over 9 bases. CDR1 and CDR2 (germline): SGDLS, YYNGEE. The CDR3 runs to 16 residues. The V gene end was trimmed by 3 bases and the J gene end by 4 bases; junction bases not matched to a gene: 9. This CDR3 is CASSALAGLMADTQYF. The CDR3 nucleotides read TGTGCCAGCAGCGCTCTAGCGGGACTTATGGCAGATACGCAGTATTTT.

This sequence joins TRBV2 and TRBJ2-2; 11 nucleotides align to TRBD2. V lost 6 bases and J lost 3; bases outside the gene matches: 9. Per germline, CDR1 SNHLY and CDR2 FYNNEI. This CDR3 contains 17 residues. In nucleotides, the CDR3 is TGTGCCAGCAGAAGGGGACTAGCGGTTCGGGACACCGGGGAGCTGTTTTTT. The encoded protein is CASRRGLAVRDTGELFF.

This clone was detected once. The CDR3 DNA sequence: TGTGCCAGCAGTGAAGCCTACAGGAACACTGAAGCTTTCTTT. This translates into CASSEAYRNTEAFF. The chain links TRBV2 to TRBJ1-1; D is ambiguous. V gave up 0 bases and J gave up 1 base, with 6 bases separating them. The CDR3 is made up of 14 amino acids. Germline CDR1 SNHLY, CDR2 FYNNEI.

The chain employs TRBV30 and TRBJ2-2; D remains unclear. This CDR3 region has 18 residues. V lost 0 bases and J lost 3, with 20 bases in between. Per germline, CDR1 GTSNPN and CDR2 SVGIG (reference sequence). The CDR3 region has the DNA TGTGCCTGGAGTGTGGTAGCTGCCCCCCCGACGGACACCGGGGAGCTGTTTTTT. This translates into CAWSVVAAPPTDTGELFF. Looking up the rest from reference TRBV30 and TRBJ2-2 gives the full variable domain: SQTIHQWPATLVQPVGSPLSLECTVEGTSNPNLYWYRQAAGRGLQLLFYSVGIGQISSEVPQNLSASRPQDRQFILSSKKLLLSDSGFYLCAWSVVAAPPTDTGELFFGEGSRLTVL.

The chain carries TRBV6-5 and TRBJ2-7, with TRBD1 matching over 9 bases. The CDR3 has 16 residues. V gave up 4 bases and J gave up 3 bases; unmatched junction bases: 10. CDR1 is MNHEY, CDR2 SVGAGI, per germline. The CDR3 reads CASSLRGQGQGYEQYF. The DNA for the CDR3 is TGTGCCAGCAGTTTACGGGGACAGGGCCAGGGCTACGAGCAGTACTTC.

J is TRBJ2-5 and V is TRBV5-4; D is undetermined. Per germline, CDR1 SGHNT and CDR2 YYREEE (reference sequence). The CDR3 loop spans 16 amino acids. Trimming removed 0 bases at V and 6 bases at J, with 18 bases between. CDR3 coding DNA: TGTGCCAGCAGCTTGGTTCCGCGACCTAGTGGGCAGACCCAGTACTTC. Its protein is CASSLVPRPSGQTQYF.

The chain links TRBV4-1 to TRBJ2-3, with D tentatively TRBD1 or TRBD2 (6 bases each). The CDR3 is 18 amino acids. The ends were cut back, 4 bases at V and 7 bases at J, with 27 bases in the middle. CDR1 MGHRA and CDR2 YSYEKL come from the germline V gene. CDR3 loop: CASSPPRSGGGGGNTQYF. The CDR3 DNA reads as TGCGCCAGCAGCCCCCCCCGTAGTGGGGGAGGAGGGGGAAATACGCAGTATTTT.

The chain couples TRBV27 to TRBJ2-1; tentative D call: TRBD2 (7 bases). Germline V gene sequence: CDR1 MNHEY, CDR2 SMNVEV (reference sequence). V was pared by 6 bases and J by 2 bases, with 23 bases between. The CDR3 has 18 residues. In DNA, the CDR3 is TGTGCCAGCAGGTCGATCAAACAGGGAGGGGGGCCCTACAATGAGCAGTTCTTC. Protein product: CASRSIKQGGGPYNEQFF.

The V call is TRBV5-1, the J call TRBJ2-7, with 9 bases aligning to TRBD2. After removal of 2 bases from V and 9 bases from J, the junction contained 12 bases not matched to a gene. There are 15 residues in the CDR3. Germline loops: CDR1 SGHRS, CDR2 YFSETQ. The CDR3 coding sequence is TGCGCCAGCAGCTTCGACCCCCTAGCGGGAATCGGGCAGTACTTC. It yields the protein CASSFDPLAGIGQYF. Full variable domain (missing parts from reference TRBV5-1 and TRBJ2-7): KAGVTQTPRYLIKTRGQQVTLSCSPISGHRSVSWYQQTPGQGLQFLFEYFSETQRNKGNFPGRFSGRQFSNSRSEMNVSTLELGDSALYLCASSFDPLAGIGQYFGPGTRLTVT.

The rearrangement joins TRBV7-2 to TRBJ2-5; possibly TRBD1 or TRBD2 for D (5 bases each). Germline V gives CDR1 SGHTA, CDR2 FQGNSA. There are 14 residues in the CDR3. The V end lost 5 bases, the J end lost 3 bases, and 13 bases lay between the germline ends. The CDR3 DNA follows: TGTGCCAGCAGCGGGAGAAGCAGGGAAGAGACCCAGTACTTC. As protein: CASSGRSREETQYF.

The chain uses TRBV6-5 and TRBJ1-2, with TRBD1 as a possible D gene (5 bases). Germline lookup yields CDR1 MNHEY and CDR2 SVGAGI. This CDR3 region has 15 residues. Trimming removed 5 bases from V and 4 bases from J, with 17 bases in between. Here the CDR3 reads CASSQTNRLSYGYTF. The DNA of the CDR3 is TGTGCCAGCAGTCAAACCAACAGGCTTAGCTATGGCTACACCTTC.

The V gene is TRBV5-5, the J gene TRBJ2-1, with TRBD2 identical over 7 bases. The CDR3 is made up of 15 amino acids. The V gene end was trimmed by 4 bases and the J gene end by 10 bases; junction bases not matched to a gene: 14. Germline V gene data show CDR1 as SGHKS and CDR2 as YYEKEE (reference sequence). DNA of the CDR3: TGTGCCAGCAGCGCAAGCGGGAACCTCGGTAGAGAGCAGTTCTTC. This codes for CASSASGNLGREQFF. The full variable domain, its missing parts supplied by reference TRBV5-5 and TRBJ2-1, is DAGVTQSPTHLIKTRGQQVTLRCSPISGHKSVSWYQQVLGQGPQFIFQYYEKEERGRGNFPDRFSARQFPNYSSELNVNALLLGDSALYLCASSASGNLGREQFFGPGTRLTVL.

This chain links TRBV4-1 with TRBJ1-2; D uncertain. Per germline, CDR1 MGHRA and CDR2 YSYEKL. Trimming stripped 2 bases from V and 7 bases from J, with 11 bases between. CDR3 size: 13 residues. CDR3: CASSQIRHFGYTF. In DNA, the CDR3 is TGCGCCAGCAGCCAAATCAGACACTTTGGCTACACCTTC.

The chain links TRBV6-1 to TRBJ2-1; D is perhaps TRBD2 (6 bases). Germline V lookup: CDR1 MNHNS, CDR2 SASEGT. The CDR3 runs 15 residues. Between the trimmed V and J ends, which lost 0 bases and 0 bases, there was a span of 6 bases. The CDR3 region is CASSEAAGSYNEQFF. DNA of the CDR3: TGTGCCAGCAGTGAAGCAGCGGGCTCCTACAATGAGCAGTTCTTC.

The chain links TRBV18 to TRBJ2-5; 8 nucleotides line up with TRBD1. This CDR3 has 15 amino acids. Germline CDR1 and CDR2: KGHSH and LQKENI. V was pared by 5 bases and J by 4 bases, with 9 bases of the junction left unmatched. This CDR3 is CASSSNRGEGETQYF. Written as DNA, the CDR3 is TGTGCCAGCTCATCGAACAGGGGGGAAGGAGAGACCCAGTACTTC.

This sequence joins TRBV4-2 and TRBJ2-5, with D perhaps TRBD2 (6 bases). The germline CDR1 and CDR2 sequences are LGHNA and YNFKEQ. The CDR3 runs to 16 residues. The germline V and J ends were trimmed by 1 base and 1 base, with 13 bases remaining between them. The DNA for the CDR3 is TGTGCCAGCAGCCAAGTCCCGATGGGGGGCCAAGAGACCCAGTACTTC. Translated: CASSQVPMGGQETQYF.

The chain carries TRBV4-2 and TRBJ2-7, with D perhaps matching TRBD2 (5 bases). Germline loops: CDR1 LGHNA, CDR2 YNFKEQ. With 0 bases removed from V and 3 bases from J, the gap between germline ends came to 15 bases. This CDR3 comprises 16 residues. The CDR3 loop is CASSQESVGEGYEQYF. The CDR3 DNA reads TGTGCCAGCAGCCAAGAGTCCGTAGGAGAGGGCTACGAGCAGTACTTC.